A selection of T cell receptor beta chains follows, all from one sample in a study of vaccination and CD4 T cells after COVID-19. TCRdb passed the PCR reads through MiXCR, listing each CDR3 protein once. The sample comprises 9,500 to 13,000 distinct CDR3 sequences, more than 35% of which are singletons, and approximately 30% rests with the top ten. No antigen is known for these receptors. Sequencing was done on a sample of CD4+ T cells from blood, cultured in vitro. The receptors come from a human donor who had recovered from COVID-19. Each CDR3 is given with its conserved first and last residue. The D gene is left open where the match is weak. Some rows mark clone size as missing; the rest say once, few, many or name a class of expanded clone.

TGTGCCAGCAGCCGACTAGCGGGGGTGCGGGAGCAGTACTTC CASSRLAGVREQYF 14 TRBD2 TRBJ2-7 TRBV6-1 NA
TGTGCCAGCAGTTCTCACGGGGGCACTGAAGCTTTCTTT CASSSHGGTEAFF 13 NA TRBJ1-1 TRBV28 NA
TGTGCCAGCAGTGACAGGACAGGATACACTGAAGCTTTCTTT CASSDRTGYTEAFF 14 TRBD1 TRBJ1-1 TRBV2 NA
TGCGCCAGCAGCCCGTATGGCACCGGGGAGCTGTTTTTT CASSPYGTGELFF 13 NA TRBJ2-2 TRBV4-3 NA
TGCAGTGCTAGAACAGGGGGGGAACAGGAGACCCAGTACTTC CSARTGGEQETQYF 14 NA TRBJ2-5 TRBV20-1 NA
TGTGCCAGCACCGTAAGGACTACGGGTGAAGCTTTCTTT CASTVRTTGEAFF 13 NA TRBJ1-1 TRBV12-3/TRBV12-4 NA
TGTGCCAGCAGACCTCATCCGGGACAGGGGGTCTATGGCTACACCTTC CASRPHPGQGVYGYTF 16 TRBD1 TRBJ1-2 TRBV28 NA
TGCGCCAGCAGCATCGGTACAGCGAGGGAGACCCAGTACTTC CASSIGTARETQYF 14 NA TRBJ2-5 TRBV5-1 NA
TGTGCCAGTAGTATTCCGACAGGAAGTACGGGCGGCTACACCTTC CASSIPTGSTGGYTF 15 NA TRBJ1-2 TRBV19 NA
TGTGCCAGCAGACCGGGACAGGGGATCTCCGAGCAGTACTTC CASRPGQGISEQYF 14 TRBD1 TRBJ2-7 TRBV6-1 NA
TGTGCCAGCAGAAGGACAGTCGCCTATGGCTACACCTTC CASRRTVAYGYTF 13 NA TRBJ1-2 TRBV6-1 NA
TGCAGTGCGACTGATACTAGCGGGGGGCCCTACGAGCAGTACTTC CSATDTSGGPYEQYF 15 TRBD2 TRBJ2-7 TRBV20-1 NA
TGTGCCAGCATCCACGGGTCAGGGGGTCGCTACGAGCAGTACTTC CASIHGSGGRYEQYF 15 TRBD1 TRBJ2-7 TRBV6-2/TRBV6-3 once
TGCGCCAGCAGCACTGGACAGGGGATCACTGAAGCTTTCTTT CASSTGQGITEAFF 14 TRBD1 TRBJ1-1 TRBV5-1 few
TGCGCCAGCAGCTTGGGTCCGGAGGCCAATTCACCCCTCCACTTT CASSLGPEANSPLHF 15 NA TRBJ1-6 TRBV5-1 NA
TGTGCCAGTAGTGCCACAGGGGGCAACTATGGCTACACCTTC CASSATGGNYGYTF 14 TRBD1 TRBJ1-2 TRBV19 few
TGTGCCAGCTCACCAAAGGTCCTAGGTTTGGAGACCCAGTACTTC CASSPKVLGLETQYF 15 NA TRBJ2-5 TRBV18 few
TGCGCCAGCAGCCAAGATTTGAGTATGATCGCTGAAGCTTTCTTT CASSQDLSMIAEAFF 15 NA TRBJ1-1 TRBV4-1 NA
TGTGCCAGCCGAGGTTCCGCCGGTGGAAACACCATATATTTT CASRGSAGGNTIYF 14 NA TRBJ1-3 TRBV12-3/TRBV12-4 NA
TGTGCCAGCAGTACAACAGGGAGGAACACTGAAGCTTTCTTT CASSTTGRNTEAFF 14 NA TRBJ1-1 TRBV12-3/TRBV12-4 NA
TGCAGTGCTAGAGACCTACCTAAGTTTGTATCGTGGGACAATGAGCAGTTCTTC CSARDLPKFVSWDNEQFF 18 NA TRBJ2-1 TRBV20-1 NA
TGCGCCAGCAGCCGTGATCCCAGAGGAATTAACACTGAAGCTTTCTTT CASSRDPRGINTEAFF 16 NA TRBJ1-1 TRBV5-1 few
TGCAGCACCTTCGAGGGGGGCGGCTACACCTTC CSTFEGGGYTF 11 NA TRBJ1-2 TRBV29-1 few
TGTGCCAGCAGAAAACGGACGGGGAACACCGGGGAGCTGTTTTTT CASRKRTGNTGELFF 15 NA TRBJ2-2 TRBV6-1 NA
TGTGCCAGCAGTTGGCGGACTAGCGGGGGAGGGACAGATACGCAGTATTTT CASSWRTSGGGTDTQYF 17 TRBD2 TRBJ2-3 TRBV6-2/TRBV6-3 few
TGTGCCAGCAGAGCAAACCGGGACAGGGATAGCGGGGAGCTGTTTTTT CASRANRDRDSGELFF 16 TRBD1 TRBJ2-2 TRBV2 NA
TGTGCCAGCAGTCGAATGGGGACAGCCTCCTACAATGAGCAGTTCTTC CASSRMGTASYNEQFF 16 TRBD1 TRBJ2-1 TRBV27 NA
TGTGCCAGCAGCTTAGAGGGCGCGCTAGATACGCAGTATTTT CASSLEGALDTQYF 14 NA TRBJ2-3 TRBV7-9 NA
TGTGCCACCAGCAGAGTAGGTGGGGTAAATGAAAAACTGTTTTTT CATSRVGGVNEKLFF 15 NA TRBJ1-4 TRBV15 few
TGCGCCAGCAGCTTGGAAAATACGCAGTATTTT CASSLENTQYF 11 NA TRBJ2-3 TRBV5-1 NA
TGTGCCAGCAGTCTCAACACCGGGGAGCTGTTTTTT CASSLNTGELFF 12 NA TRBJ2-2 TRBV2 few
TGCGCCAGCAGCTTGGGGGCTGTTAATTCACCCCTCCACTTT CASSLGAVNSPLHF 14 NA TRBJ1-6 TRBV5-1 NA
TGTGCCATCAGTGACGGATTGAACACTGAAGCTTTCTTT CAISDGLNTEAFF 13 NA TRBJ1-1 TRBV10-3 few
TGTGCCAGCAGCTTAGTGGGAGCAACAGATACGCAGTATTTT CASSLVGATDTQYF 14 NA TRBJ2-3 TRBV7-6 once